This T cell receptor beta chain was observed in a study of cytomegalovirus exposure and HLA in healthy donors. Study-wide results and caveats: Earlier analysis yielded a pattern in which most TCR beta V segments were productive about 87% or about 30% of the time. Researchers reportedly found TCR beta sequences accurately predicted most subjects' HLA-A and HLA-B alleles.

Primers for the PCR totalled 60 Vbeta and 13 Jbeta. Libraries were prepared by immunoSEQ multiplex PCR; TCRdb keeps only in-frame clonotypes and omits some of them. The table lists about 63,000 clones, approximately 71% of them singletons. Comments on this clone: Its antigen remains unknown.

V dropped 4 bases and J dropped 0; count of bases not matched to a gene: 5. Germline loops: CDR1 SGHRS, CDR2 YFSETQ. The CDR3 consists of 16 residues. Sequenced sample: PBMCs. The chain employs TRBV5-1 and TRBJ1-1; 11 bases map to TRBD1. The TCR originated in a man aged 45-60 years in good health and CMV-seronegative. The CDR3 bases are TGCGCCAGCAGCCCGGGACAGGGGGGGTTGAACACTGAAGCTTTCTTT. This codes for CASSPGQGGLNTEAFF.